This note documents a single T cell receptor (beta chain) sequence. Its specific antigen is unknown. Qualities for individual bases were not recorded, and no much larger clone is one base off. The data were obtained in a study of a mutant IDH1 vaccine in newly diagnosed glioma (dated by TCRdb to about 2021). Turning to the overall study: Across visits V03 through V10, patients got a total of eight vaccinations, given in weeks 1, 3, 5, 7, 11, 15, 19 and 23. Of the 32 treated patients, roughly 62% were male and approximately 38% were female, and the mean age was 40.4 years. Longitudinal TCRB deep sequencing was done for some 26 treated patients, wherever samples were available for exploratory analyses. Prior to enrollment, patients had been given standard therapy consisting of radiotherapy alone, temozolomide alone, or radiochemotherapy with temozolomide, with the combination given to most patients. In the chemotherapy-containing groups, vaccination started alongside temozolomide cycles, whereas in patients who had radiotherapy alone it started 4-6 weeks after radiotherapy. Peripheral blood was collected at six visits: V03 (baseline), V05, V07, V10, V12 and V13.

Cut back by 0 bases and 1 base, the V and J ends lie 9 bases apart. CDR1 is given as MGHRA and CDR2 as YSYEKL, both from the germline V gene. Spanning cysteine to phenylalanine, the CDR3 consists of 15 amino acids. Only the CDR3 part of the read is kept: 45 bases, read in frame from the first base. Broad study findings and their caveats: Selection of PBMC samples for TCRB deep sequencing was based on availability. The authors noted that analyses of patient blood samples could not be reproduced because of sample limitations. Immune responses induced by the vaccine were seen in approximately 93% of patients across multiple MHC alleles. Changes in the top peripheral T cell clonotypes picked up by TCRB sequencing did not appear to be linked to pseudoprogression.

The library came from the immunoSEQ multiplex PCR assay. Following the manufacturer's protocol, the hsTCRB Kit was used to amplify rearranged TCR beta chain sequences. Sequencing of TCRB libraries was carried out on an Illumina MiSeq. As for the authors' bioinformatics: The kit vendor's proprietary platform handled demultiplexing, trimming and gene mapping. What TCRdb holds here is the immuneACCESS table cut down to in-frame rearrangements. Part of the clones is not present; checked against another copy, under half of the missing clones reflect an unresolved V gene, and the others are unexplained. V and J calls and clone size are copied from that table; D and trimming were computed from the DNA. The sample has tens of thousands of clones on record, 80% of them singletons. The ten largest clonotypes hold approximately 5.9% of the sample. Per the publication, the time point label means: week 11, during vaccination. Each vaccine dose was 300 ug of a 20-mer mutant IDH1 peptide in Montanide, given subcutaneously with topical imiquimod. Donors had newly diagnosed WHO grade 3 or 4 IDH1-mutant astrocytomas with loss of nuclear ATRX. The samples were drawn from NOA16, a multicentre, single-arm, open-label phase I trial in Germany that tested a mutant IDH1 peptide vaccine in humans for the first time. Genomic DNA for TCRB sequencing was extracted from EDTA blood using the DNeasy Blood and Tissue Kit.

Here the chain combines TRBV4-1 and TRBJ1-1, with no reliable assignment of the D segment. The clonotype comes from a man aged 50-59 years with glioma. The sample consisted of PBMCs, taken from a glioma patient whose treatment included an IDH1 peptide vaccine. The CDR3 region: CASSQDSSENTEAFF. The DNA reads TGCGCCAGCAGCCAAGACTCCAGTGAGAACACTGAAGCTTTCTTT.